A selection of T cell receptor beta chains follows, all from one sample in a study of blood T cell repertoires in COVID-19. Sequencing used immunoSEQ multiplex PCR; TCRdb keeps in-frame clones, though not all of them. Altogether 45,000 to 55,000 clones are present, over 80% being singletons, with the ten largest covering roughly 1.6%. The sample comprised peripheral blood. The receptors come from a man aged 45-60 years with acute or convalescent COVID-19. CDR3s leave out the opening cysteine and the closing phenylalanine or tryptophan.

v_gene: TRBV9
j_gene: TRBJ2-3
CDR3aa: ASSASGTRATDTQY

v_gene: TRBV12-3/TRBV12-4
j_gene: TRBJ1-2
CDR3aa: ASRRTEDGYT

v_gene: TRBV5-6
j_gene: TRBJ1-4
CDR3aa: ASSEGTGDFEKLF

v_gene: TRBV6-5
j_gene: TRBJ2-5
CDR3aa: ASIPGGGETQY

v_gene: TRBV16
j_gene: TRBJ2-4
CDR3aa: ASSQSRTDRIQY

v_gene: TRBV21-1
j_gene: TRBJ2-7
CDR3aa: ASSAYDYPGQYEQY

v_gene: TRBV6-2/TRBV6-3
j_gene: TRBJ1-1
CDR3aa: ASSSRGAEAF

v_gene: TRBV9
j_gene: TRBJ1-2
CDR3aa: ASSAPRPGREVYGYT

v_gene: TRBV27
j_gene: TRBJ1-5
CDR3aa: ASMVRAGNQPQH

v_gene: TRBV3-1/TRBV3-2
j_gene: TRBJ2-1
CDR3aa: ASSRSGEYNEQF

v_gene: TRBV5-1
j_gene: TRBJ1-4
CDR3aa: ASSRQGREKLF

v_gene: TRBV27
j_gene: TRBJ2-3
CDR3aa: ASSLGRGTDTQY

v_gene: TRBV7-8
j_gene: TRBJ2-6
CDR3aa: ASSRDSSGANVLT

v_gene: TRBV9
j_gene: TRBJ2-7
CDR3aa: ASSPSGTLELQY

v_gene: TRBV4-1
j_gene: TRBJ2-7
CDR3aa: ASSQVRGYEQY

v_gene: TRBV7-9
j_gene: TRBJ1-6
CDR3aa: ASSSNRQGENSPLH

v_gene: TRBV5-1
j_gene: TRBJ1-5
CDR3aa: ASSLGGLDQPQH

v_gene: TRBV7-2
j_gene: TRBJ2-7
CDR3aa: ASSKNRDYEQY

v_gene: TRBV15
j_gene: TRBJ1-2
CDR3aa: ATSRDWAGTNYGYT